The present T cell receptor (beta chain) was sequenced within a study of blood T cell repertoires in COVID-19. Study information: The United States, Italy and Spain provided the acute and convalescent COVID-19 samples. PBMCs, B-cell-depleted T cells, or T cells provided the cDNA or gDNA that made up the material.

This clone was counted a few times. Seattle cases were enrolled at active infection and followed longitudinally. Original analysis: From reference gene primer amplification, estimates of nucleated cell counts were derived. The table came from immunoSEQ multiplex PCR; TCRdb's copy has only in-frame clones and leaves some out. The V and J calls and clone size were taken over from that table, and D and trimming were inferred from the DNA. The sample includes 140,000 to 150,000 clones, roughly nine tenths of them seen just once. Germline lookup yields CDR1 MGHDK and CDR2 SYGVNS. V lost 2 bases to trimming and J lost 0 bases, with 17 bases between them. The CDR3 has 17 residues.

The sequence derives from a human donor with COVID-19, enrolled during active disease. The donor label of this sample is uncertain. The chain uses TRBV25-1 and TRBJ2-7; TRBD2 is a possible D gene (6 bases). Sequencing input: peripheral blood. Here the CDR3 reads CASSEQYETGDSYEQYF. CDR3 bases: TGTGCCAGCAGTGAACAGTACGAGACGGGGGACTCCTACGAGCAGTACTTC.